This T cell receptor (beta chain) was obtained from a study of prognosis after radiotherapy for stage I lung cancer. Germline V gives CDR1 MNHEY, CDR2 SVGEGT. The CDR3 has 12 amino acids. V lost 0 bases and J lost 9, with 6 bases in between. This clonotype is medium-sized within its sample. Genomic DNA yielded TCR beta CDR3, amplified by two-round multiplex PCR. The authors ran first-round PCR with primers specific to each TRBV and TRBJ gene. Each CDR3 protein is one row after TCRdb ran MiXCR on the multiplex PCR reads. The sample includes over 25,000 distinct CDR3 sequences, about half of them seen just once.

This specimen consisted of PBMCs, obtained before or after stereotactic body radiation therapy (not recorded which). The TCR comes from a donor aged 50 or older with non-small cell lung cancer. This chain joins TRBV6-2 or TRBV6-3 and TRBJ2-1, with a possible D match to TRBD1 (5 bases). The CDR3 sequence: CASSYSRGEQFF. The CDR3 coding sequence is TGTGCCAGCAGTTACTCTAGGGGTGAGCAGTTCTTC.